This T cell receptor (beta chain) was recovered during a study of T cell changes during pregnancy in multiple sclerosis. The assay was immunoSEQ multiplex PCR, and TCRdb's table has in-frame clones only and misses some. The sample shows approximately 57,000 clones, less than 95% of them seen only once. Germline V gene data show CDR1 as MDHEN and CDR2 as SYDVKM. Trimming took 10 bases from V and 5 from J; bases not matched to a gene: 9. This CDR3 is built from 13 residues. The sample in question was peripheral blood, obtained after pregnancy. This TCR was sampled from a female donor in good health, enrolled as a control in a pregnancy study. The chain has TRBV28 and TRBJ2-7; 9 bases map to TRBD1. CDR3 amino acids: CATVGDRVNEQYF. CDR3 nucleotides: TGTGCCACCGTAGGGGACAGGGTCAACGAGCAGTACTTC.